The T cell receptor beta chain described here comes from a study of regulatory T cells in long-lasting Graves disease. Time point: persistent/refractory GD, antithyroid drugs over 5 years with positive TRAb. Scientists built the TCR library using RNA that was extracted from PBMCs. The authors built TCR beta libraries using iRepertoire HTBI primers and Arm-PCR of CDR3 regions. TCRdb independently ran MiXCR on the multiplex PCR reads; one entry per CDR3 protein. The sample shows about 430,000 distinct CDR3 sequences, roughly a fifth of them seen only once. CDR1 and CDR2 (germline): LGHDT, YNNKEL (reference sequence). V lost 3 bases and J lost 2, with 6 bases in between. The CDR3 is made up of 13 amino acids. This clonotype was detected a few times.

This chain links TRBV3-1 with TRBJ2-3; D ambiguous. Here the sequenced sample was peripheral blood mononuclear cells (PBMCs), taken when the disease was refractory, from a patient treated with antithyroid drugs. The source of this sequence is a female donor with Graves disease. The DNA of the CDR3 is TGTGCCAGCAGCCACAGCGACACAGATACGCAGTATTTT. Translation: CASSHSDTDTQYF.